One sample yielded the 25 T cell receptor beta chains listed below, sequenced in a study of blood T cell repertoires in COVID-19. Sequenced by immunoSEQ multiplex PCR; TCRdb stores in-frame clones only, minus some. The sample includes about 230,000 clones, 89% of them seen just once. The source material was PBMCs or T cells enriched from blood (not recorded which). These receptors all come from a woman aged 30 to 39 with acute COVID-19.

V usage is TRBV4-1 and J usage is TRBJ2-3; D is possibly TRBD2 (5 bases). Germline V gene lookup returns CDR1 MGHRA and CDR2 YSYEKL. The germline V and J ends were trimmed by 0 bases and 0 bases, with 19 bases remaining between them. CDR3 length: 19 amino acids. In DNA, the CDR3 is TGCGCCAGCAGCCAAGATCCCGGCAGGAGGTACACTAGCACAGATACGCAGTATTTT. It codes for CASSQDPGRRYTSTDTQYF.

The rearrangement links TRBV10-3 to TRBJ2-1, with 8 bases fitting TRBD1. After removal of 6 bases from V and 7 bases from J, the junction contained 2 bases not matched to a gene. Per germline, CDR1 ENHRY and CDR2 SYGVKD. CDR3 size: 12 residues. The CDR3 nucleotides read TGTGCCATCAGGGACAGGGAAAATGAGCAGTTCTTC. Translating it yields CAIRDRENEQFF.

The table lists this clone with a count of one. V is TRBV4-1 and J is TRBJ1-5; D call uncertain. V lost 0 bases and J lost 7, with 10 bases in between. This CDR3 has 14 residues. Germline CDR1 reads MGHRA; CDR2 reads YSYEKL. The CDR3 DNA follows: TGCGCCAGCAGCCAAGAGGGAGGGTCCCAGCCCCAGCATTTT. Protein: CASSQEGGSQPQHF.

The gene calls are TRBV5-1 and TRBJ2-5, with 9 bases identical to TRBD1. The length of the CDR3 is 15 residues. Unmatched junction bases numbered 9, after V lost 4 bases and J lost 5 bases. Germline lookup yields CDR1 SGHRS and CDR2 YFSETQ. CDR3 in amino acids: CASSRTTGGEETQYF. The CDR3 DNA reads TGCGCCAGCAGCCGGACGACAGGGGGTGAGGAGACCCAGTACTTC. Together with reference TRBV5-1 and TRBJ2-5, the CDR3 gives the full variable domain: KAGVTQTPRYLIKTRGQQVTLSCSPISGHRSVSWYQQTPGQGLQFLFEYFSETQRNKGNFPGRFSGRQFSNSRSEMNVSTLELGDSALYLCASSRTTGGEETQYFGPGTRLLVL.

CDR3: CASSLGQGSYNEQFF. The CDR3, as DNA: TGCGCCAGCAGCCTAGGACAGGGATCCTACAATGAGCAGTTCTTC. The chain has TRBV4-3 and TRBJ2-1; 8 bases align to TRBD1. The CDR3 is 15 residues long. Per the germline V gene, CDR1 is LGHNA and CDR2 is YSLEER. V gave up 4 bases and J gave up 1 base; unmatched junction bases: 3.

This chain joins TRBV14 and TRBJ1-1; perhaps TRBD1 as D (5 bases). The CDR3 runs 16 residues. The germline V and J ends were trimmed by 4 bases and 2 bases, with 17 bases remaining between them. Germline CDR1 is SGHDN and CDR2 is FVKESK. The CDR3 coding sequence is TGTGCCAGCAGCCTCGGGGGGGGTCTACTTAACACTGAAGCTTTCTTT. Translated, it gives CASSLGGGLLNTEAFF.

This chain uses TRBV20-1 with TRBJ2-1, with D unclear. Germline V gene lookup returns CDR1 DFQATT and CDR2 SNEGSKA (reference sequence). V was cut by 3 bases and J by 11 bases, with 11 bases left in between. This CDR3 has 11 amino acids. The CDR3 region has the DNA TGCAGTGCTAGCGTGGGCCTTAAGCAGTTCTTC. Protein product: CSASVGLKQFF.

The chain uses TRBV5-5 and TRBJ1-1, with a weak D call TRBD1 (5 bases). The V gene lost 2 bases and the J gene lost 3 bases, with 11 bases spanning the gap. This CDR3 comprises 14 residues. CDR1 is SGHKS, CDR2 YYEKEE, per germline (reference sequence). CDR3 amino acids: CASSFIQGHTEAFF. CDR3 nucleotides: TGTGCCAGCAGCTTTATCCAGGGTCACACTGAAGCTTTCTTT. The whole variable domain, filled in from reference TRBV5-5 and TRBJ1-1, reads DAGVTQSPTHLIKTRGQQVTLRCSPISGHKSVSWYQQVLGQGPQFIFQYYEKEERGRGNFPDRFSARQFPNYSSELNVNALLLGDSALYLCASSFIQGHTEAFFGQGTRLTVV.

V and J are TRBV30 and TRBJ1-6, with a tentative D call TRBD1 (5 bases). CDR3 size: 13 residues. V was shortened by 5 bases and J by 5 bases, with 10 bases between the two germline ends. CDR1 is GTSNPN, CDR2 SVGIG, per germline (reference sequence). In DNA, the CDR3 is TGTGCCTGGTGCCAGGGTGATAATTCACCCCTCCACTTT. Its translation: CAWCQGDNSPLHF.

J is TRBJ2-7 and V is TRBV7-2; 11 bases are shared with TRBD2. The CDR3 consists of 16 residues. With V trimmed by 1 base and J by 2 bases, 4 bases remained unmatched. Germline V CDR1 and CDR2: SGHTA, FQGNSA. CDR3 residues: CASSLDGTSGTYEQYF. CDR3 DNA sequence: TGTGCCAGCAGCTTAGATGGGACTAGCGGTACCTACGAGCAGTACTTC.

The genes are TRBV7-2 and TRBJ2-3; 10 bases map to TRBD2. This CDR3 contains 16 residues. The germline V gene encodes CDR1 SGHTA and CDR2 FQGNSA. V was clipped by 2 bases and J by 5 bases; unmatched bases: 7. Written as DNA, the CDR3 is TGTGCCAGCAGCTTAAGAGCGGGGGGGCCTCAAGATACGCAGTATTTT. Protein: CASSLRAGGPQDTQYF.

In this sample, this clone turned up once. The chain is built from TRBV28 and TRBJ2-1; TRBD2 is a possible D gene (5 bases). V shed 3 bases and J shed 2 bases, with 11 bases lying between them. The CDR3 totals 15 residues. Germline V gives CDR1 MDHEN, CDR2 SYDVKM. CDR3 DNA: TGTGCCAGCAGTTTCCCCATCGGGACCTACAATGAGCAGTTCTTC. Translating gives CASSFPIGTYNEQFF.

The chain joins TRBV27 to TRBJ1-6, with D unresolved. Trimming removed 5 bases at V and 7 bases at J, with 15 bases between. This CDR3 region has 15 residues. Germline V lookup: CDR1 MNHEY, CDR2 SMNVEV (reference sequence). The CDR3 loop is CASSPYRVGNSPLHF. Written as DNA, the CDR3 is TGTGCCAGCAGTCCCTACAGAGTTGGGAATTCACCCCTCCACTTT.

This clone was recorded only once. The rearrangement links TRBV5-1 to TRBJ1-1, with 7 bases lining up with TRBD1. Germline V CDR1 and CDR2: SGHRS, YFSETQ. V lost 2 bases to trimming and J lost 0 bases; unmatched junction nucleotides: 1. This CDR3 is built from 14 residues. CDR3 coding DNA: TGCGCCAGCAGCTTTGACAGGGTGAACACTGAAGCTTTCTTT. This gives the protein CASSFDRVNTEAFF.

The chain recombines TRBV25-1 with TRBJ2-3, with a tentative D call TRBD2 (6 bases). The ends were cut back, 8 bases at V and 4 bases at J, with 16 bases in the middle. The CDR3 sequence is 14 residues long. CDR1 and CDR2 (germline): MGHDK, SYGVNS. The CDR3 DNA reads TGTGCCAGCGTCCCCAGGGAGGTTCCAGATACGCAGTATTTT. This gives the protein CASVPREVPDTQYF.

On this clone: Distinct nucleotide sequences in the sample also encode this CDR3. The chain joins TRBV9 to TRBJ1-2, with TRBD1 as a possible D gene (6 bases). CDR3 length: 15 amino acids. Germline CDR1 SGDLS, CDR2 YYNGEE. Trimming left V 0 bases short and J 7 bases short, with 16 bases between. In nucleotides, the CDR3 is TGTGCCAGCAGCGTAGGCACAGGGCCCTCGGGTGGCTACACCTTC. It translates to CASSVGTGPSGGYTF. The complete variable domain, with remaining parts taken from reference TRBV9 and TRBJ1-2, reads DSGVTQTPKHLITATGQRVTLRCSPRSGDLSVYWYQQSLDQGLQFLIQYYNGEERAKGNILERFSAQQFPDLHSELNLSSLELGDSALYFCASSVGTGPSGGYTFGSGTRLTVV.

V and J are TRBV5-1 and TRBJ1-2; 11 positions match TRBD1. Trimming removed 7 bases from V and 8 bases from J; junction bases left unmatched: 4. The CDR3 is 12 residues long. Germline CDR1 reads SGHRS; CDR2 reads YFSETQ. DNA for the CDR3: TGCGCCAGCCGTAGGACAGGGGGCGGCTACACCTTC. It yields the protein CASRRTGGGYTF. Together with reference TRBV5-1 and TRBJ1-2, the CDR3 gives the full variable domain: KAGVTQTPRYLIKTRGQQVTLSCSPISGHRSVSWYQQTPGQGLQFLFEYFSETQRNKGNFPGRFSGRQFSNSRSEMNVSTLELGDSALYLCASRRTGGGYTFGSGTRLTVV.

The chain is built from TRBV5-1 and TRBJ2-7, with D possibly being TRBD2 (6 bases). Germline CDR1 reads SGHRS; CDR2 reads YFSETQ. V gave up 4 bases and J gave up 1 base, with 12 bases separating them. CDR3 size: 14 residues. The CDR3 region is CASSDSGLSYEQYF. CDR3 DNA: TGCGCCAGCAGCGATTCCGGACTATCCTACGAGCAGTACTTC.

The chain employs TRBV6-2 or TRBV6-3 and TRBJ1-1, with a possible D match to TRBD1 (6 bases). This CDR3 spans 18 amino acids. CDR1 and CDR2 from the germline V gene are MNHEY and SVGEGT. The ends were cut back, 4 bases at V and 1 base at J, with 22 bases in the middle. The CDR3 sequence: CASSWGWRADRSNTEAFF. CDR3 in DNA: TGTGCCAGCAGTTGGGGTTGGAGAGCAGACAGGTCGAACACTGAAGCTTTCTTT.

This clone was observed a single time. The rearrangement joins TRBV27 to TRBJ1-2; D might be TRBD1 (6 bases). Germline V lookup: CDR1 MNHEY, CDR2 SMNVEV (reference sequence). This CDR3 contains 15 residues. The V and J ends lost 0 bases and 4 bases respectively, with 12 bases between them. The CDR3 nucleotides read TGTGCCAGCAGTTTATCGCTGACAGGCCGCTATGGCTACACCTTC. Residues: CASSLSLTGRYGYTF.

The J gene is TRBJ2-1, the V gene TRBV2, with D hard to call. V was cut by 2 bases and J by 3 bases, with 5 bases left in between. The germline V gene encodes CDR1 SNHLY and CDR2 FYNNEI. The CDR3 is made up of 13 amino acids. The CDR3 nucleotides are TGTGCCAGCAGTGAATCCCTCTACAATGAGCAGTTCTTC. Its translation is CASSESLYNEQFF.

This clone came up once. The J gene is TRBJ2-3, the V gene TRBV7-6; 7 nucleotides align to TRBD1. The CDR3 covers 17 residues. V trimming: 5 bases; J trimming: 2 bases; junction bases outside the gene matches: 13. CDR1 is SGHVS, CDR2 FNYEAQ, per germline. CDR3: CASSPSKGRGTTDTQYF. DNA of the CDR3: TGTGCCAGCAGCCCGTCGAAGGGCAGGGGGACCACAGATACGCAGTATTTT.

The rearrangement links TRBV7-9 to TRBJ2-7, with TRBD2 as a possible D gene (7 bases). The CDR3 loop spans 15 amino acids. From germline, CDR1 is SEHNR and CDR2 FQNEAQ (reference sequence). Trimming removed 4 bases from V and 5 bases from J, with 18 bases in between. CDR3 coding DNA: TGTGCCAGCAGCTCTCTAGGGGGGGAGGGCGACGAGCAGTACTTC. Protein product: CASSSLGGEGDEQYF.

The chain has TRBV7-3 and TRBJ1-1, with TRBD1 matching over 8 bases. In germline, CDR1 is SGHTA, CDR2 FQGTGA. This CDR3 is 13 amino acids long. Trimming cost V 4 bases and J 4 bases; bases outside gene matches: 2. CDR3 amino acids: CASSSDRGTEAFF. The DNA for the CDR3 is TGTGCCAGCAGCTCCGACAGGGGCACTGAAGCTTTCTTT.

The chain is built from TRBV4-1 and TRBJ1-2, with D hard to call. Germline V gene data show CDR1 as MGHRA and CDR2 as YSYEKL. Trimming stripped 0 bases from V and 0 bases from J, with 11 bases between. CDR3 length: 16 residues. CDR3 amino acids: CASSQEAAQPNYGYTF. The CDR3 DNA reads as TGCGCCAGCAGCCAAGAAGCGGCACAACCTAACTATGGCTACACCTTC.